This T cell receptor beta chain was observed in a study of OX40 agonist ivuxolimab in advanced cancers. Whole-study context: Every 2 weeks, patients received ivuxolimab intravenously, dosed at 0.01 to 10 mg/kg. Participants could have had prior anti-PD-1, anti-PD-L1 or anti-CTLA-4 therapy, and less than 45% had some. Whole-study findings and limits: Researchers did not determine the expanded peripheral T cells' antigen specificity.

In the case of this clone: Its specificity is unknown.

The germline CDR1 and CDR2 sequences are SGHRS and YFSETQ. This CDR3 spans 16 amino acids. V lost 0 bases and J lost 6, with 15 bases in between. The method was immunoSEQ multiplex PCR; TCRdb's version includes in-frame clones alone and lacks a portion of them. There are 54,000 or so clones in the sample; over 70% occur only once, and roughly 4% lies in the top ten. The receptor was isolated from an adult with an advanced solid tumor such as melanoma, head and neck, liver or kidney cancer. The V and J genes are TRBV5-1 and TRBJ2-2; tentatively, D is TRBD2 (6 bases). The sequenced sample was CD4+ or CD8+ T cells sorted from blood, obtained in a trial of the OX40 agonist ivuxolimab. As DNA, the CDR3 is TGCGCCAGCAGCTTGGCCTCCGGGACTCAATCCGGGGAGCTGTTTTTT. This encodes CASSLASGTQSGELFF.